This T cell receptor beta chain was documented in a study of T cells in Graves' hyperthyroidism and ophthalmopathy. Notes on the study in general: In validation, the model predicted ophthalmopathy. These predictions came a median about 6.8 months before onset. Stable hyperthyroidism was told apart from ophthalmopathy by a model built on 13 V-J features.

About this clonotype: Its antigen is not identified. One end of the junction does not line up with germline, which may come from a read error.

From RNA transcripts, TCR beta CDR3 regions were amplified. RT-PCR in the first round (using the HTBI primer set) targeted the TCR CDR3. TCRdb re-called the multiplex PCR reads through MiXCR, storing one row per CDR3 protein. The sample has hundreds of thousands of distinct CDR3 sequences, about 45% seen once. The source is an adult man with Graves' disease, either hyperthyroidism or ophthalmopathy (not recorded which). The sequenced sample was peripheral blood or thyroid tissue (not recorded which).

The CDR3 DNA sequence: TGCGCCAGCAGCCAAGTGGCGGGGAAGGCTGATAATTCACCCCTCCACTTT. It specifies CASSQVAGKADNSPLHF. The chain couples TRBV7-2 to TRBJ1-6; no reliable D call. CDR3 length equals 17 residues. Germline CDR1 and CDR2: SGHTA and FQGNSA.